Listed here are 5 T cell receptor beta chains from one sample, sequenced in a study of neurological immune-mediated disorders. TCRdb called the 5' RACE reads again in MiXCR, with one record for every CDR3 protein. The table shows fewer than 40,000 distinct CDR3 sequences, with under 6% occurring only once. The sequenced sample consisted of CD4+ T cells from blood. The receptors were sampled from a woman between 50 and 59 years old in good health.

This clonotype was detected ten times or more. The chain is built from TRBV20-1 and TRBJ1-2; possibly TRBD1 for D (6 bases). The CDR3 spans 13 residues. In germline, CDR1 is DFQATT, CDR2 SNEGSKA (reference sequence). Trimming pared 5 bases from V and 8 bases from J, leaving 18 bases between. This CDR3 reads CSASYGGARGYTF. The CDR3 nucleotides read TGCAGTGCTTCATACGGGGGGGCTCGGGGCTACACCTTC.

This clonotype showed up many times. The genes are TRBV19 and TRBJ1-5, with TRBD1 as a possible D gene (5 bases). Germline V gives CDR1 LNHDA, CDR2 SQIVND (reference sequence). The CDR3 consists of 15 residues. V was trimmed by 7 bases and J by 3 bases, leaving 16 bases between them. The CDR3 sequence: CASTLGRQLNQPQHF. The CDR3 bases are TGTGCCAGTACCCTAGGGAGACAGCTCAATCAGCCCCAGCATTTT.

This clonotype was counted many times. The chain carries TRBV7-6 and TRBJ1-3; 9 bases map to TRBD1. This CDR3 region has 18 residues. V dropped 5 bases and J dropped 1; count of bases not matched to a gene: 12. Germline CDR1 is SGHVS and CDR2 is FNYEAQ. CDR3 residues: CASSPRPGQGLSGNTIYF. The CDR3 DNA reads TGTGCCAGCAGCCCACGACCGGGACAGGGACTTTCTGGAAACACCATATATTTT.

This clonotype came up many times. The chain links TRBV6-1 to TRBJ1-5; the match to TRBD1 covers 9 bases. The germline V gene encodes CDR1 MNHNS and CDR2 SASEGT. Trimming removed 8 bases from V and 6 bases from J; junction bases left unmatched: 11. The CDR3 is 15 residues long. The CDR3 spells CASEDRGFSSQPQHF. Written as DNA, the CDR3 is TGTGCCAGCGAGGACAGGGGTTTTTCGAGTCAGCCCCAGCATTTT.

This clonotype was detected many times. The chain recombines TRBV29-1 with TRBJ2-1; 9 nucleotides align to TRBD2. Unmatched junction bases numbered 4, after V lost 1 base and J lost 12 bases. The CDR3 is 12 residues long. From germline, CDR1 is SQVTM and CDR2 ANQGSEA. CDR3 protein: CSVEVSAGGQFF. CDR3 coding DNA: TGCAGCGTTGAAGTTTCAGCGGGGGGGCAGTTCTTC.